Below are 31 T cell receptor beta chains sequenced from a single sample in a study of CD8+ T cells in alopecia areata. Extraction and reverse transcription of RNA yielded cDNA as the sequencing template. The method was immunoSEQ multiplex PCR; TCRdb's version includes in-frame clones alone and lacks a portion of them. This sample carries 7,500 to 10,000 clones, none of them present only once. Pooled cutaneous lymph node cells were sorted using CD4, CD8alpha, NKG2D, NKG2ACE and other markers. The sample was CD8+ T cells sorted from a lymph node. These receptor sequences come from a C3H/HeJ mouse with alopecia areata. Mice of this strain are of MHC haplotype H2-k.

This clone counts as medium-sized. Germline and genes: mouse. The read halts 4 residues ahead of the CDR3 end, with the missing end drawn from the germline J gene. The chain links TRBV14 to TRBJ2-7; 11 nucleotides agree with TRBD1. This CDR3 is built from 13 residues. Germline CDR1 reads SGHDT; CDR2 reads FRDEAV. The junction had 1 base not matched to a gene; V was cut back by 5 bases and J by 3 bases. Incomplete CDR3 DNA: TGTGCCAGCAGCGGGACAGGGGGCTAT. It encodes CASSGTGGY. The CDR3, in full, reads CASSGTGGYEQYF. Variable domain in full (rest from reference TRBV14 and TRBJ2-7): EAGVTQSPRYAVLQEGQAVSFWCDPISGHDTLYWYQQPRDQGPQLLVYFRDEAVIDNSQLPSDRFSAVRPKGTNSTLKIQSAKQGDTATYLCASSGTGGYEQYFGPGTRLTVL.

Ten or more counts support this clone. Genes and germline are mouse. Coverage ceases 4 residues before the CDR3 finishes, and the germline J gene fills in the end. The chain is built from TRBV14 and TRBJ2-7; 9 nucleotides align to TRBD2. The ends lost 5 bases at V and 3 bases at J; junction bases unmatched: 6. CDR1 and CDR2 (germline): SGHDT, FRDEAV. This CDR3 region has 14 residues. CDR3 region: CASSPRTGVYEQYF. The CDR3 DNA, read in part, is TGTGCCAGCAGCCCGCGGACTGGGGTCTAT.

This clone was recorded many times. Germline and genes here are mouse. Read data end 4 residues before the CDR3 end; the end is taken from the germline J gene. This rearrangement joins TRBV1 to TRBJ2-4; TRBD1 is a possible D gene (5 bases). There are 16 residues in the CDR3. Per germline, CDR1 NSQYPW and CDR2 LRSPGD (reference sequence). Incomplete CDR3 DNA: TGCACCTGCAGTGCAGACAGCAGGGAAGAGAGAAAC. The encoded protein is CTCSADSREERN. The full CDR3 protein reads CTCSADSREERNTLYF.

This clone showed up many times. All gene names here are mouse names. The read ends 4 residues early relative to the CDR3; the germline J gene fills the gap. The chain carries TRBV13-1 and TRBJ2-7, with a tentative D call TRBD1 (6 bases). Deletions cut 0 bases from V and 3 bases from J, with 13 bases between. Germline V gives CDR1 NSHNY, CDR2 SYGAGN. This CDR3 comprises 15 residues. Incomplete CDR3 DNA: TGTGCCAGCAGTGATGAAGGGACATCCTTCTAT. The encoded protein is CASSDEGTSFY. The whole CDR3 sequence reads CASSDEGTSFYEQYF.

This clone was detected only a few times. Mouse names are used for the genes. The read is 4 residues too short to cover the CDR3 end, so that end is filled in from the germline J gene. The chain uses TRBV31 and TRBJ2-4; 8 bases are shared with TRBD2. This CDR3 contains 13 residues. In germline, CDR1 is GKSSPN, CDR2 SITVG. This CDR3 reads CAWSLTGGNTLYF. The DNA read from the CDR3 is TGTGCCTGGAGTCTAACTGGGGGAAAC.

Within the sample, this clone is medium-sized. Gene names follow the mouse nomenclature. The sequence runs out 4 residues before the end of the CDR3; the remainder is reconstructed from the germline J gene. The chain employs TRBV14 and TRBJ2-7, with 8 bases that match TRBD1. The CDR3 sequence is 14 residues long. Looked up from germline, CDR1 is SGHDT and CDR2 is FRDEAV. Trimming removed 1 base from V and 2 bases from J; junction bases left unmatched: 2. This CDR3 reads CASSFPQGAYEQYF. The CDR3 bases that were read are TGTGCCAGCAGTTTCCCACAGGGGGCCTAT.

This clone was counted ten times or more. Any gene name here is a mouse gene name. The read gets to within 4 residues of the CDR3 end, and the germline J gene fills in the rest. The chain links TRBV29 to TRBJ2-5; 7 nucleotides match TRBD1. The CDR3 spans 15 residues. V was pared by 2 bases and J by 2 bases, with 4 bases of the junction left unmatched. CDR1 and CDR2 from the germline V gene are MSHET and SYDVDS. This chain's CDR3 is CASSLPRDSQDTQYF. The covered CDR3 bases are TGTGCTAGCAGTTTACCCCGGGACAGCCAAGAC.

This clone was observed a few times. The genes and germline here are from mouse. The sequenced fragment ends 4 residues before the CDR3 boundary, so the rest is inferred from the germline J gene. The chain recombines TRBV13-1 with TRBJ2-4; 10 nucleotides align to TRBD2. The CDR3 spans 16 residues. V dropped 1 base and J dropped 1; count of bases not matched to a gene: 3. The germline V gene encodes CDR1 NSHNY and CDR2 SYGAGN. CDR3 DNA, as far as it was read: TGTGCCAGCAGTGATCTGGGGGGGCGAGGTCAAAAC. It is translated as CASSDLGGRGQN. The full CDR3 is CASSDLGGRGQNTLYF.

In its sample, this clone was seen many times. The listed genes are named as in mouse. The read ends 4 residues early relative to the CDR3; the germline J gene fills the gap. The J gene is TRBJ1-2, the V gene TRBV13-3; 11 nucleotides match TRBD1. The CDR3 runs to 17 residues. The trim removed 2 bases at V and 2 bases at J, leaving 8 bases unmatched. Germline values: CDR1 NNHDY, CDR2 SYVADS. CDR3 bases read: TGTGCCAGCAGTGAGAGGACAGGGGGCGCGAGTAACTCC. Its translation: CASSERTGGASNS. The entire CDR3 protein reads CASSERTGGASNSDYTF.

This clone was detected many times. Germline and genes: mouse. The CDR3 goes on 4 residues after the read ends, and that part is filled in from the germline J gene. V gene TRBV13-3 combines with J gene TRBJ2-4; TRBD1 matches at 9 bases. CDR1 NNHDY and CDR2 SYVADS come from the germline V gene. The CDR3 totals 15 residues. The junction had 5 bases not matched to a gene; V was cut back by 6 bases and J by 0 bases. The sequenced CDR3 bases are TGTGCCAGCACTACAGGGGGCATGAGTCAAAAC. The encoded protein is CASTTGGMSQN. In full, the CDR3 is CASTTGGMSQNTLYF.

This clone was detected ten times or more. Gene and germline names: mouse. The read ends 4 residues shy of where the CDR3 ends; the end is completed using the germline J gene. V usage is TRBV19 and J usage is TRBJ2-5, with 11 bases aligning to TRBD2. The CDR3 contains 16 residues. In germline, CDR1 is FNHDT, CDR2 SITEND (reference sequence). Incomplete CDR3 DNA: TGTGCCAGCAGTATGGACTGGGGGGTTAAGGAAGAC. Translating gives CASSMDWGVKED. The full CDR3 protein is CASSMDWGVKEDTQYF. Full variable domain (remainder filled in from reference TRBV19 and TRBJ2-5): GGIITQTPKFLIGQEGQKLTLKCQQNFNHDTMYWYRQDSGKGLRLIYYSITENDLQKGDLSEGYDASREKKSSFSLTVTSAQKNEMAVFLCASSMDWGVKEDTQYFGPGTRLLVL.

Many counts were recorded for this clone. Gene names denote mouse genes. Read data end 4 residues before the CDR3 end; the end is taken from the germline J gene. The chain has TRBV5 and TRBJ2-7, with D possibly TRBD2 on 7 matching bases. V lost 0 bases to trimming and J lost 3 bases, with 12 bases between them. Germline V lookup: CDR1 LGHNA, CDR2 YNLKQL (reference sequence). This CDR3 has 15 amino acids. The part of the CDR3 DNA that was read is TGTGCCAGCAGCCAAGATGAGGGGGGGATCTAT. Translation: CASSQDEGGIY. The whole CDR3 protein is CASSQDEGGIYEQYF.

This clone was seen repeatedly, ten times or more. The gene symbols are mouse symbols. The read terminates 4 residues ahead of where the CDR3 ends, so the germline J gene completes it. The chain employs TRBV13-3 and TRBJ2-1, with D tentatively TRBD1 (6 bases). The germline V gene has CDR1 NNHDY and CDR2 SYVADS. This CDR3 spans 12 amino acids. The covered CDR3 bases are TGTGCCAGCAGTGAAGACAGGGCT. Residues: CASSEDRA. The entire CDR3 sequence reads CASSEDRAEQFF.

This clone was seen repeatedly, ten times or more. Germline and genes: mouse. The missing CDR3 end, 4 residues past where the read stops, is filled in from the germline J gene. This rearrangement joins TRBV5 to TRBJ2-4, with 9 nucleotides matching TRBD2. Unmatched junction bases numbered 4, after V lost 0 bases and J lost 0 bases. This CDR3 has 17 residues. Germline values: CDR1 LGHNA, CDR2 YNLKQL (reference sequence). The sequenced CDR3 bases are TGTGCCAGCAGCCAAGACTGGGGGGGAAAGAGTCAAAAC. Residues: CASSQDWGGKSQN. The whole CDR3 region reads CASSQDWGGKSQNTLYF.

By share of the sample, this clone is medium-sized. Gene names are mouse gene names. The read gets to within 4 residues of the CDR3 end, and the germline J gene fills in the rest. The chain uses TRBV19 and TRBJ2-3; 11 nucleotides match TRBD2. Germline V lookup: CDR1 FNHDT, CDR2 SITEND (reference sequence). This CDR3 spans 15 amino acids. V was pared by 4 bases and J by 0 bases, with 1 base of the junction left unmatched. The sequenced CDR3 bases are TGTGCCAGCAGTCGGGACTGGGGGAGTGCAGAA. Its translation: CASSRDWGSAE. The complete CDR3 sequence is CASSRDWGSAETLYF. The full variable domain, with the rest looked up from reference TRBV19 and TRBJ2-3, is GGIITQTPKFLIGQEGQKLTLKCQQNFNHDTMYWYRQDSGKGLRLIYYSITENDLQKGDLSEGYDASREKKSSFSLTVTSAQKNEMAVFLCASSRDWGSAETLYFGSGTRLTVL.

As concerns this clone: Gene names and germline refer to mouse. The read falls 4 residues short of the CDR3 end, and the missing part is taken from the germline J gene. The chain recombines TRBV13-1 with TRBJ1-1; D unresolved. Germline CDR1 is NSHNY and CDR2 is SYGAGN. The germline V and J ends were trimmed by 5 bases and 0 bases, with 11 bases remaining between them. This CDR3 has 14 residues. The CDR3 bases that were read are TGTGCCAGCAGAGTGACAAATGCAAACACA. This encodes CASRVTNANT. The CDR3 in full is CASRVTNANTEVFF.

As concerns this clone: The listed genes are named as in mouse. The read gets to within 4 residues of the CDR3 end, and the germline J gene fills in the rest. Distinct nucleotide sequences in the sample also encode this CDR3. J is TRBJ2-5 and V is TRBV31; 11 positions agree with TRBD2. Germline CDR1 and CDR2: GKSSPN and SITVG. The CDR3 loop spans 14 amino acids. The CDR3 sequence: CAWSPGLGEDTQYF. CDR3 DNA (partial): TGTGCCTGGAGTCCGGGACTGGGGGAAGAC.

This clone was observed many times. Gene labels here are mouse ones. Read coverage stops 4 residues before the CDR3 terminus; the germline J gene supplies the remainder. V gene TRBV1 combines with J gene TRBJ2-2; possible D gene TRBD2, 7 bases. The CDR3 extends over 16 amino acids. The ends were cut back, 0 bases at V and 0 bases at J, with 8 bases in the middle. CDR1 is NSQYPW, CDR2 LRSPGD, per germline (reference sequence). The sequenced part of the CDR3 DNA is TGCACCTGCAGTGCAGACTGGGGGCCAAACACCGGG. Protein: CTCSADWGPNTG. The whole CDR3 protein reads CTCSADWGPNTGQLYF. Based on the CDR3 plus reference TRBV1 and TRBJ2-2, the full variable domain is VTLLEQNPRWRLVPRGQAVNLRCILKNSQYPWMSWYQQDLQKQLQWLFTLRSPGDKEVKSLPGADYLATRVTDTELRLQVANMSQGRTLYCTCSADWGPNTGQLYFGEGSKLTVL.

This clone is medium-sized. Gene labels here are mouse ones. Read sequence stops 4 residues before the CDR3 end, and the germline J gene provides the missing end. The gene calls are TRBV5 and TRBJ2-1; no clear D. The V and J ends lost 0 bases and 2 bases respectively, with 8 bases between them. Per germline, CDR1 LGHNA and CDR2 YNLKQL (reference sequence). The CDR3 runs to 15 residues. CDR3: CASSQDITDYAEQFF. The part of the CDR3 DNA that was read is TGTGCCAGCAGCCAAGATATAACAGACTATGCT.

Turning to this clone: The gene names given are mouse names. The sequence runs out 4 residues before the end of the CDR3; the remainder is reconstructed from the germline J gene. The chain couples TRBV31 to TRBJ2-1; 10 nucleotides agree with TRBD2. The CDR3 is 14 amino acids. Trimming removed 1 base from V and 4 bases from J; junction bases left unmatched: 1. Germline CDR1 GKSSPN, CDR2 SITVG. Partial CDR3 DNA: TGTGCCTGGAGTCGGGACTGGGGTTATGCT. It specifies CAWSRDWGYA. The full CDR3 protein reads CAWSRDWGYAEQFF. Looking up the rest from reference TRBV31 and TRBJ2-1 gives the full variable domain: AQTIHQWPVAEIKAVGSPLSLGCTIKGKSSPNLYWYWQATGGTLQQLFYSITVGQVESVVQLNLSASRPKDDQFILSTEKLLLSHSGFYLCAWSRDWGYAEQFFGPGTRLTVL.

There are a few counts of this clone. These gene names are mouse names. Read coverage stops 4 residues before the CDR3 terminus; the germline J gene supplies the remainder. This chain uses TRBV13-2 with TRBJ2-1, with a possible D match to TRBD2 (5 bases). From germline, CDR1 is NNHNN and CDR2 SYGAGS (reference sequence). The CDR3 extends over 15 amino acids. V lost 3 bases, J lost 0 bases, and 10 bases lay in between. Incomplete CDR3 DNA: TGTGCCAGCGGTGTCGGACTCCTTAACTATGCT. Encoded protein: CASGVGLLNYA. The full CDR3 protein reads CASGVGLLNYAEQFF.

In its sample, this clone is medium-sized. These gene names are mouse names. The observed sequence ends 4 residues before the CDR3 terminus, with the missing tail filled in from the germline J gene. The V and J genes are TRBV13-3 and TRBJ2-1; D not certain. The CDR3 is 14 amino acids. The V end lost 0 bases, the J end lost 2 bases, and 6 bases lay between the germline ends. Germline V gives CDR1 NNHDY, CDR2 SYVADS. The DNA read from the CDR3 is TGTGCCAGCAGTGATGGAGGGTACTATGCT. Encoded protein: CASSDGGYYA. The entire CDR3 is CASSDGGYYAEQFF.

In this sample, this clone turned up many times. Gene names are the mouse ones. The read ends 4 residues before the CDR3 terminus; that terminus is restored from the germline J gene. The V gene is TRBV5, the J gene TRBJ2-7, with TRBD2 identical over 11 bases. Germline CDR1 LGHNA, CDR2 YNLKQL (reference sequence). The CDR3 sequence is 14 residues long. Here the CDR3 reads CASSPRLGGYEQYF. The sequenced part of the CDR3 DNA is TGTGCCAGCAGCCCCCGACTGGGGGGGTAT.

This clone was picked up many times. The gene names here belong to mouse. The read is 4 residues too short to cover the CDR3 end, so that end is filled in from the germline J gene. The chain couples TRBV5 to TRBJ2-1, with D possibly being TRBD1 (6 bases). This CDR3 spans 16 amino acids. CDR1 and CDR2 (germline): LGHNA, YNLKQL (reference sequence). Trimming shortened V by 1 base and J by 3 bases, and 13 bases separated the two germline ends. The chain's CDR3 is CASSQGAGHIYAEQFF. The covered CDR3 bases are TGTGCCAGCAGCCAAGGTGCGGGACACATCTATGCT.

This clone was recorded a few times. Gene names are the mouse ones. The CDR3 sequence is CASSFSWGAEQFF. The DNA read from the CDR3 is TGTGCCAGCAGTTTCAGTTGGGGTGCT. The chain employs TRBV14 and TRBJ2-1; perhaps TRBD2 as D (5 bases). The read terminates 4 residues before the CDR3 end, so the remaining end is supplied by the germline J gene. The CDR3 contains 13 residues. The V end lost 1 base, the J end lost 6 bases, and 8 bases lay between the germline ends. Germline-derived CDR1 and CDR2 are SGHDT and FRDEAV.

This clone was detected many times. Gene labels here are mouse ones. The CDR3 end falls 4 residues outside the read, so it is completed with the germline J gene. Other DNA sequences in this specimen translate into the identical CDR3. The genes are TRBV19 and TRBJ2-7; the match to TRBD2 covers 11 bases. Germline values: CDR1 FNHDT, CDR2 SITEND (reference sequence). The CDR3 spans 14 residues. The CDR3 here is CASSIRDWGYEQYF. The CDR3 DNA, read in part, is TGTGCCAGCAGTATTCGGGACTGGGGGTAT. The full variable domain, completed using reference TRBV19 and TRBJ2-7, is GGIITQTPKFLIGQEGQKLTLKCQQNFNHDTMYWYRQDSGKGLRLIYYSITENDLQKGDLSEGYDASREKKSSFSLTVTSAQKNEMAVFLCASSIRDWGYEQYFGPGTRLTVL.

This clone is medium-sized. Gene labels here are mouse ones. The read ends 4 residues before the CDR3 terminus; that terminus is restored from the germline J gene. The chain joins TRBV14 to TRBJ2-5, with a weak D call TRBD1 (5 bases). Looked up from germline, CDR1 is SGHDT and CDR2 is FRDEAV. The CDR3 covers 13 residues. CDR3 DNA, as far as it was read: TGTGCCAGCAGTTTCGGCAGGGAAGAC. Translated: CASSFGRED. From start to end, the CDR3 is CASSFGREDTQYF.

Relative to its sample, this clone is medium-sized (0.01 to 0.1%). Mouse gene names apply. The CDR3 extends 4 residues past the end of the read, so its final part is completed from the germline J gene. V and J are TRBV17 and TRBJ2-7; D unresolved. The CDR3 is made up of 10 amino acids. Germline lookup yields CDR1 MNHDT and CDR2 YYDKIL. The sequenced CDR3 bases are TGTGCTAGCAGTACATAT. It specifies CASSTY. The complete CDR3 protein is CASSTYEQYF. The full variable domain, in which reference TRBV17 and TRBJ2-7 provide the parts outside the CDR3, is DTTVKQNPRYKLARVGKPVNLICSQTMNHDTMYWYQKKPNQAPKLLLFYYDKILNREADTFEKFQSSRPNNSFCSLYIGSAGLEYSAMYLCASSTYEQYFGPGTRLTVL.

This clone was seen ten or more times. Genes here carry mouse names. Sequencing ends 4 residues short of the CDR3 end; the germline J gene provides the rest. The chain has TRBV1 and TRBJ1-1; the D gene is possibly TRBD1 (5 bases). Germline CDR1 is NSQYPW and CDR2 is LRSPGD (reference sequence). This CDR3 is built from 15 residues. V was pared by 0 bases and J by 0 bases, with 8 bases between. The CDR3 here is CTCSADGGANTEVFF. The sequenced part of the CDR3 DNA is TGCACCTGCAGTGCAGATGGGGGTGCAAACACA.

Many counts were recorded for this clone. Gene names denote mouse genes. The CDR3 extends 4 residues past the end of the read, so its final part is completed from the germline J gene. This chain uses TRBV13-2 with TRBJ2-3, with TRBD2 matching over 9 bases. CDR1 is NNHNN and CDR2 is SYGAGS in the germline V gene (reference sequence). The CDR3 consists of 15 residues. J gave up 4 bases and V 5 bases, and 8 bases lay outside the gene matches. This CDR3 is CASGVGGAWTETLYF. The CDR3 bases that were read are TGTGCCAGCGGGGTTGGGGGGGCGTGGACAGAA.

The sample holds many counts of this clone. The listed genes are named as in mouse. The CDR3 is cut off 4 residues early in the read; its end comes from the germline J gene. V and J are TRBV19 and TRBJ2-7, with D perhaps matching TRBD1 (5 bases). Trimming pared 4 bases from V and 3 bases from J, leaving 11 bases between. CDR1 and CDR2 (germline): FNHDT, SITEND (reference sequence). The CDR3 covers 13 residues. CDR3 loop: CASSPDSYYEQYF. The DNA read from the CDR3 is TGTGCCAGCAGTCCCGACAGTTACTAT.